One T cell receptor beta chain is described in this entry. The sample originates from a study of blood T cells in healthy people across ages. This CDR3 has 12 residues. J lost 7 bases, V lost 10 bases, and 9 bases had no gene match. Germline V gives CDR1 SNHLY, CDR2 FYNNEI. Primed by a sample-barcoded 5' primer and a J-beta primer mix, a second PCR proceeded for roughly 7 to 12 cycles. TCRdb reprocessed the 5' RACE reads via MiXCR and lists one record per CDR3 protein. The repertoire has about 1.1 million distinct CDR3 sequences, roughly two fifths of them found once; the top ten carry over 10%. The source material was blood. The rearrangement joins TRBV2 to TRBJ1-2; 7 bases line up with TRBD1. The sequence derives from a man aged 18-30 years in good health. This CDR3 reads CAIHDRAGGYTF. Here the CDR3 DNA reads TGTGCCATCCATGACAGGGCCGGTGGCTACACCTTC.